Shown below are 29 T cell receptor beta chains from a single sample sequenced in a study of blood T cell repertoires in COVID-19. The repertoire was sequenced with immunoSEQ multiplex PCR; TCRdb's copy has only in-frame clones and lacks some. The sample holds 390,000 or so clones, over 75% seen once. Sequencing was carried out using peripheral blood. These receptors came from a woman younger than 45 with COVID-19, enrolled during active disease.

The rearrangement links TRBV27 to TRBJ1-4, with 11 bases identical to TRBD1. This CDR3 region has 17 residues. Germline V CDR1 and CDR2: MNHEY, SMNVEV (reference sequence). Trimming removed 4 bases from V and 3 bases from J; junction bases left unmatched: 7. CDR3: CASSWRTGGSANEKLFF. In DNA, the CDR3 is TGTGCCAGCAGTTGGAGGACAGGGGGCTCAGCTAATGAAAAACTGTTTTTT.

This chain uses TRBV9 with TRBJ1-3, with TRBD1 as a possible D gene (5 bases). Looked up from germline, CDR1 is SGDLS and CDR2 is YYNGEE. The CDR3 length is 15 residues. V was clipped by 5 bases and J by 4 bases, with 16 bases between them. CDR3 DNA: TGTGCCAGCAGTCGTAGTTATCCAGGGGGAAACACCATATATTTT. Translation gives CASSRSYPGGNTIYF.

The count of this clone is one. J is TRBJ2-7 and V is TRBV13; 7 bases match TRBD1. The V segment lost 1 base and the J segment 4 bases; nucleotides outside the gene matches: 10. The CDR3 runs to 16 residues. Germline V gene sequence: CDR1 PRHDT, CDR2 FYEKMQ (reference sequence). The CDR3 loop is CASSLAAVQGEYEQYF. As DNA, the CDR3 is TGTGCCAGCAGCTTAGCTGCGGTGCAGGGGGAATACGAGCAGTACTTC.

The V and J genes are TRBV12-3 or TRBV12-4 and TRBJ2-7; 7 bases fit TRBD1. The CDR3 is made up of 12 amino acids. V was pared by 5 bases and J by 5 bases, with 3 bases of the junction left unmatched. This chain's CDR3 is CASSPGTDEQYF. In DNA form, the CDR3 reads TGTGCCAGCAGTCCCGGGACAGACGAGCAGTACTTC.

CDR3 protein: CASSPSRTGVDSPLHF. The CDR3 coding sequence is TGTGCCAGCTCACCATCCCGGACAGGGGTCGATTCACCCCTCCACTTT. J is TRBJ1-6 and V is TRBV18; 9 nucleotides line up with TRBD1. The CDR3 runs to 16 residues. The germline V gene encodes CDR1 KGHSH and CDR2 LQKENI. Unmatched junction bases numbered 7, after V lost 2 bases and J lost 8 bases.

The chain couples TRBV6-5 to TRBJ1-5; D unresolved. The CDR3 is 15 amino acids. Germline CDR1 is MNHEY and CDR2 is SVGAGI. V lost 7 bases to trimming and J lost 0 bases, with 13 bases between them. In DNA, the CDR3 is TGTGCCAGCACTGTGGGCAGAAATAGCAATCAGCCCCAGCATTTT. It encodes CASTVGRNSNQPQHF.

This clone was seen once. Other DNA sequences within the sample encode an identical CDR3. This chain uses TRBV28 with TRBJ2-7, with D possibly TRBD1 on 6 matching bases. Germline CDR1 reads MDHEN; CDR2 reads SYDVKM. V was shortened by 6 bases and J by 3 bases, with 6 bases between the two germline ends. This CDR3 has 11 amino acids. The CDR3 DNA is TGTGCCAGCAGACAGGGCTACGAGCAGTACTTC. This translates into CASRQGYEQYF.

This clone was seen only a few times. The chain links TRBV10-2 to TRBJ2-5; possibly TRBD2 for D (6 bases). Per germline, CDR1 WSHSY and CDR2 SAAADI. The CDR3 sequence is 11 residues long. V dropped 5 bases and J dropped 7 bases, with 8 bases sitting between them. Here the CDR3 reads CASSRDLTQYF. The CDR3 bases are TGCGCCAGCAGTCGGGACTTGACCCAGTACTTC.

The chain employs TRBV28 and TRBJ2-3, with a tentative D call TRBD1 (5 bases). Germline V gene lookup returns CDR1 MDHEN and CDR2 SYDVKM. V lost 8 bases, J lost 8 bases, and 17 bases lay in between. The CDR3 extends over 13 amino acids. DNA for the CDR3: TGTGCCAGCCTCAACCCTTATGACAGTACGCAGTATTTT. Translated, it gives CASLNPYDSTQYF.

This chain connects TRBV4-2 to TRBJ2-7; 8 positions agree with TRBD2. Germline V CDR1 and CDR2: LGHNA, YNFKEQ. The CDR3 sequence is 15 residues long. Trimming took 3 bases from V and 1 from J; bases not matched to a gene: 5. The CDR3 loop is CASSHQLAVSYEQYF. In DNA, the CDR3 is TGTGCCAGCAGCCACCAACTAGCGGTTTCCTACGAGCAGTACTTC.

The chain combines TRBV4-3 with TRBJ2-3; 9 positions agree with TRBD1. The J segment lost 3 bases and the V segment lost 4 bases, leaving 5 bases of the junction unmatched. The CDR3 spans 15 residues. Germline loops: CDR1 LGHNA, CDR2 YSLEER. The CDR3 region has the DNA TGCGCCAGCAGCCCGGGACAGGGCAAGACAGATACGCAGTATTTT. The encoded protein is CASSPGQGKTDTQYF.

This clone was seen only once. The chain carries TRBV5-8 and TRBJ1-5; perhaps TRBD1 as D (6 bases). Germline lookup yields CDR1 SGHTS and CDR2 YDEGEE. CDR3 length equals 15 residues. Trimming removed 1 base from V and 4 bases from J, with 12 bases in between. The CDR3 DNA is TGTGCCAGCAGCTTGCTTATAACAGGGAATCAGCCCCAGCATTTT. As protein: CASSLLITGNQPQHF.

V is TRBV7-2 and J is TRBJ1-6; no clear D. Germline lookup yields CDR1 SGHTA and CDR2 FQGNSA. V was trimmed by 5 bases and J by 8 bases, leaving 16 bases between them. This CDR3 comprises 15 residues. CDR3 loop: CASSLTGKRDSPLHF. The CDR3 DNA is TGTGCCAGCAGCCTCACGGGGAAAAGGGATTCACCCCTCCACTTT.

There are a few counts of this clone. The gene calls are TRBV10-3 and TRBJ2-6; D gene uncertain. Germline values: CDR1 ENHRY, CDR2 SYGVKD. The CDR3 runs to 14 residues. V was pared by 9 bases and J by 2 bases, with 11 bases between. In nucleotides, the CDR3 is TGTGCCATTGATAGTTTGGCTGGGGCCAACGTCCTGACTTTC. Its protein is CAIDSLAGANVLTF.

CDR3 sequence reads: CASSEGGTGTYEQYF. The CDR3 region has the DNA TGTGCCAGCAGTGAAGGTGGGACAGGGACCTACGAGCAGTACTTC. The rearrangement links TRBV2 to TRBJ2-7; the match to TRBD1 covers 9 bases. The CDR3 spans 15 residues. With 1 base clipped from V and 2 bases from J, the junction kept 3 bases outside the gene matches. The V gene's germline CDR1 is SNHLY and CDR2 FYNNEI.

The chain is built from TRBV21-1 and TRBJ2-7; TRBD1, the table's D call, was not compared with the DNA. TRBV21-1 is noted as a pseudogene. The CDR3 has 15 amino acids. The CDR3 sequence is CASSSGTGRAYEQYF. As DNA, the CDR3 is TGTGCCAGCAGCTCAGGGACAGGTCGCGCCTACGAGCAGTACTTC.

The rearrangement links TRBV9 to TRBJ1-2; D is unclear. V was trimmed by 0 bases and J by 5 bases, leaving 11 bases between them. The germline V gene encodes CDR1 SGDLS and CDR2 YYNGEE. The CDR3 has 14 amino acids. The DNA of the CDR3 is TGTGCCAGCAGCGTAGTCAGCGAGGAATATGGCTACACCTTC. Protein: CASSVVSEEYGYTF.

The CDR3 sequence is CASSFGSATYEQYF. The CDR3 DNA sequence: TGTGCCAGCAGTTTCGGTAGCGCAACCTACGAGCAGTACTTC. The chain employs TRBV28 and TRBJ2-7, with D possibly being TRBD2 (5 bases). The germline gives CDR1 MDHEN, CDR2 SYDVKM. The CDR3 is made up of 14 amino acids. V lost 3 bases to trimming and J lost 2 bases, with 11 bases between them.

On this clone: Distinct nucleotide sequences in the sample also encode this CDR3. The gene calls are TRBV10-1 and TRBJ2-2; no clear D. V was clipped by 6 bases and J by 4 bases, with 9 bases between them. The CDR3 extends over 13 amino acids. Per germline, CDR1 WNHNN and CDR2 SYGVQD (reference sequence). The CDR3 region has the DNA TGCGCCAGCAGGACGTCGGGCACCGGGGAGCTGTTTTTT. Amino acid sequence: CASRTSGTGELFF.

V is TRBV30 and J is TRBJ2-5; D is perhaps TRBD2 (6 bases). Between the trimmed V and J ends, which lost 3 bases and 0 bases, there was a span of 14 bases. Germline V gives CDR1 GTSNPN, CDR2 SVGIG (reference sequence). The CDR3 spans 15 residues. CDR3 protein: CAWSAGLADQETQYF. CDR3 in DNA: TGTGCCTGGAGCGCGGGGCTAGCCGACCAAGAGACCCAGTACTTC.

The chain uses TRBV12-3 or TRBV12-4 and TRBJ1-5; no reliable D call. The CDR3 is 13 residues long. Trimming left V 7 bases short and J 5 bases short, with 12 bases between. CDR3 bases: TGTGCCAGCAACCAGTGGCAAGATCAGCCCCAGCATTTT. This sequence encodes CASNQWQDQPQHF.

The chain's CDR3 is CASSSTGGAETQYF. The CDR3 DNA reads as TGCGCCAGCAGCTCCACAGGGGGCGCCGAGACCCAGTACTTC. The gene calls are TRBV5-1 and TRBJ2-5; TRBD1 aligns across 9 bases. The CDR3 is 14 amino acids. Germline CDR1 is SGHRS and CDR2 is YFSETQ. Unmatched junction bases numbered 5, after V lost 3 bases and J lost 5 bases.

The chain couples TRBV30 to TRBJ2-2; 9 nucleotides match TRBD1. CDR1 is GTSNPN, CDR2 SVGIG, per germline (reference sequence). V trimming: 2 bases; J trimming: 5 bases; junction bases outside the gene matches: 3. The CDR3 totals 14 residues. CDR3 amino acids: CAWSYGTGTGELFF. DNA for the CDR3: TGTGCCTGGAGTTACGGGACAGGGACCGGGGAGCTGTTTTTT.

This chain joins TRBV2 and TRBJ2-7, with 8 bases lining up with TRBD2. This CDR3 has 14 residues. CDR1 and CDR2 (germline): SNHLY, FYNNEI. The J segment lost 4 bases and the V segment lost 6 bases, leaving 8 bases of the junction unmatched. Written as DNA, the CDR3 is TGTGCCAGCAGGGGCGGGAGGATCGGGTACGAGCAGTACTTC. This sequence encodes CASRGGRIGYEQYF.

V gene TRBV30 combines with J gene TRBJ2-4; D possibly corresponds to TRBD1 (5 bases). Germline V gene data show CDR1 as GTSNPN and CDR2 as SVGIG (reference sequence). The CDR3 length is 15 residues. V dropped 5 bases and J dropped 3 bases, with 17 bases sitting between them. CDR3 protein: CAWVFGRVRKNIQYF. The CDR3 region has the DNA TGTGCCTGGGTCTTTGGCAGGGTGCGCAAAAACATTCAGTACTTC. The full variable domain, rest sourced from reference TRBV30 and TRBJ2-4, is SQTIHQWPATLVQPVGSPLSLECTVEGTSNPNLYWYRQAAGRGLQLLFYSVGIGQISSEVPQNLSASRPQDRQFILSSKKLLLSDSGFYLCAWVFGRVRKNIQYFGAGTRLSVL.

This clone has only one observation. The rearrangement uses TRBV2 and TRBJ2-2; 8 positions match TRBD1. The CDR3 loop spans 14 amino acids. Germline loops: CDR1 SNHLY, CDR2 FYNNEI. V gave up 6 bases and J gave up 3 bases; unmatched junction bases: 3. This CDR3 reads CASSLDRDTGELFF. As DNA, the CDR3 is TGTGCCAGCAGCTTGGACAGGGACACCGGGGAGCTGTTTTTT.

The genes are TRBV27 and TRBJ2-7; D may be TRBD2 (5 bases). Germline CDR1 MNHEY, CDR2 SMNVEV (reference sequence). V lost 4 bases and J 5 bases, leaving 18 bases between the germline ends. The CDR3 loop spans 15 amino acids. CDR3 protein: CASSSVSLGSDEQYF. Here the CDR3 DNA reads TGTGCCAGCAGTTCCGTTTCGTTGGGTAGCGACGAGCAGTACTTC.

This chain joins TRBV9 and TRBJ1-6; D is undetermined. Trimming took 3 bases from V and 13 from J, leaving 14 bases between them. There are 13 residues in the CDR3. CDR1 is SGDLS and CDR2 is YYNGEE in the germline V gene. The CDR3 bases are TGTGCCAGCAGCGGCGGGAGGGAGTCCCCCCTCCACTTT. Translation: CASSGGRESPLHF.

CDR3 loop: CASSFPGLAAGEQYF. The CDR3 coding sequence is TGTGCCAGTAGTTTCCCGGGACTAGCGGCGGGCGAGCAGTACTTC. V is TRBV19 and J is TRBJ2-7, with 11 positions matching TRBD2. The CDR3 contains 15 residues. After removal of 5 bases from V and 6 bases from J, the junction contained 9 bases not matched to a gene. Germline CDR1 is LNHDA and CDR2 is SQIVND (reference sequence).